This is a list of T cell receptor beta chains from one sample in a study of beta chain features in type 1 diabetes. The repertoire was sequenced with immunoSEQ multiplex PCR; TCRdb's copy has only in-frame clones and lacks some. The table records hundreds of thousands of clones, about a tenth of them present only once. Sequencing was done on a sample of naive CD4+ T cells from blood. Receptor source: a man aged 30-40 years with type 1 diabetes. CDR3s include the opening cysteine and the closing phenylalanine or tryptophan. Fields, in order: CDR3 protein, CDR3 DNA, D gene, J gene, V gene, clone size. D genes are given only for firm matches. Not all rows give a size; the values are once, few, many and, for expanded clones, a class.

CASSQGTANYGYTF TGCGCCAGCAGCCAAGGGACAGCTAACTATGGCTACACCTTC - TRBJ1-2 TRBV4-3 many
CASSQQPNQPQHF TGTGCCAGCAGTCAACAGCCCAATCAGCCCCAGCATTTT - TRBJ1-5 TRBV28 -
CASSSTSGSQETQYF TGTGCCAGCAGCTCGACTAGCGGGAGCCAAGAGACCCAGTACTTC TRBD2 TRBJ2-5 TRBV5-4 few
CASSKGLSGSYEQYF TGTGCCAGCAGCAAGGGACTTAGTGGGTCCTACGAGCAGTACTTC - TRBJ2-7 TRBV9 few
CASSLEGSGSPLHF TGTGCCAGCAGCTTAGAAGGCTCGGGTTCACCCCTCCACTTT - TRBJ1-6 TRBV7-6 few
CASSFRDREGYGYTF TGTGCCAGCAGCTTCCGGGACAGGGAGGGCTATGGCTACACCTTC TRBD1 TRBJ1-2 TRBV5-6 -
CASSVGGDSSYEQYF TGTGCCAGCAGCGTAGGGGGGGATTCCTCCTACGAGCAGTACTTC - TRBJ2-7 TRBV9 few
CASSGPGQGPYEQYF TGTGCCAGCAGCGGTCCGGGACAGGGACCCTACGAGCAGTACTTC TRBD1 TRBJ2-7 TRBV9 few
CAIDQGGDTQYF TGTGCCATCGACCAGGGTGGTGATACGCAGTATTTT - TRBJ2-3 TRBV10-3 few
CASRTTGEGETQYF TGTGCCAGCAGAACGACAGGGGAAGGAGAGACCCAGTACTTC TRBD1 TRBJ2-5 TRBV28 -
CASSLPGQGHYGYTF TGTGCCAGCAGCTTACCGGGACAGGGACACTATGGCTACACCTTC TRBD1 TRBJ1-2 TRBV5-4 few
CASSAGGSYNEQFF TGTGCCAGCAGTGCGGGGGGTTCCTACAATGAGCAGTTCTTC TRBD2 TRBJ2-1 TRBV2 -
CASSIGTSAGKEQFF TGTGCCAGCAGCATCGGGACTAGCGCGGGGAAGGAGCAGTTCTTC TRBD2 TRBJ2-1 TRBV9 -
CASSKQGAKGNVGAFF TGTGCCAGCAGCAAACAGGGGGCTAAAGGTAACGTTGGAGCTTTCTTT - TRBJ1-1 TRBV21-1 -
CASSYSNPGVMYGYTF TGTGCCAGCAGTTACTCGAATCCAGGGGTTATGTATGGCTACACCTTC - TRBJ1-2 TRBV6-6 few
CAWSVEGGLGYTF TGTGCCTGGAGTGTTGAGGGTGGCCTCGGCTACACCTTC - TRBJ1-2 TRBV30 -
CASSPRQGYGYTF TGTGCCAGCAGTCCCCGCCAGGGCTATGGCTACACCTTC - TRBJ1-2 TRBV27 -
CASSLDSYNEQFF TGTGCCAGCAGCTTAGACAGCTACAATGAGCAGTTCTTC - TRBJ2-1 TRBV7-9 few
CASSAHLGQLTKGKLFF TGTGCCAGCAGTGCCCACTTAGGACAGCTGACAAAAGGAAAACTGTTTTTT - TRBJ1-4 TRBV25-1 -
CASSLGDSSYNEQFF TGTGCCAGCAGCTTGGGGGACAGCTCCTACAATGAGCAGTTCTTC TRBD1 TRBJ2-1 TRBV5-6 few
CASSLRPQQETQYF TGCGCCAGCAGCTTGCGGCCACAGCAAGAGACCCAGTACTTC - TRBJ2-5 TRBV5-1 -
CASSQGLAGVNEQFF TGTGCCAGCAGCCAAGGGCTAGCGGGGGTCAATGAGCAGTTCTTC TRBD2 TRBJ2-1 TRBV14 few
CASGPAGGNIQYF TGTGCCAGCGGGCCGGCGGGGGGAAACATTCAGTACTTC TRBD2 TRBJ2-4 TRBV2 -
CASSQTMTGRYGYTF TGTGCCAGCAGCCAAACTATGACAGGGAGGTATGGCTACACCTTC TRBD1 TRBJ1-2 TRBV4-2 -
CASSGRTSGKTYNEQFF TGTGCCAGCAGCGGAAGGACTAGCGGGAAAACCTACAATGAGCAGTTCTTC TRBD2 TRBJ2-1 TRBV5-6 -
CASSQADHQETQYF TGTGCCAGCAGCCAGGCAGACCACCAAGAGACCCAGTACTTC - TRBJ2-5 TRBV7-2 -
CASSLGHSSFNEKLFF TGTGCCAGCAGTCTGGGCCACAGTTCCTTTAATGAAAAACTGTTTTTT - TRBJ1-4 TRBV7-9 few
CASSPRASAYEQYF TGTGCCAGCAGCCCCAGGGCGTCCGCCTACGAGCAGTACTTC - TRBJ2-7 TRBV7-8 few
CASSPGWVASSGANVLTF TGTGCCAGCAGCCCAGGATGGGTTGCGTCTTCTGGGGCCAACGTCCTGACTTTC - TRBJ2-6 TRBV7-9 -
CASTPGNRKHYGYTF TGTGCCAGCACCCCAGGGAACAGGAAGCACTATGGCTACACCTTC - TRBJ1-2 TRBV2 -
CAWSGGAGNEQFF TGTGCCTGGAGCGGGGGGGCAGGCAATGAGCAGTTCTTC TRBD2 TRBJ2-1 TRBV30 few
CASSLDGRPHDEQYF TGCGCCAGCAGCTTGGACGGGAGGCCCCACGACGAGCAGTACTTC TRBD2 TRBJ2-7 TRBV5-1 -
CSALGQMNTEAFF TGCAGCGCCCTGGGACAGATGAACACTGAAGCTTTCTTT TRBD1 TRBJ1-1 TRBV29-1 -
CASSRVGNFYEQYF TGTGCCAGCAGTCGAGTGGGCAACTTCTACGAGCAGTACTTC - TRBJ2-7 TRBV6-5 few
CASSQALLAGGTDTQYF TGCGCCAGCAGCCAAGCCCTACTAGCGGGGGGCACAGATACGCAGTATTTT TRBD2 TRBJ2-3 TRBV4-1 few
CAWSPDYGYTF TGTGCCTGGAGTCCCGACTATGGCTACACCTTC - TRBJ1-2 TRBV30 -
CASSSGLNQPQHF TGTGCCAGCAGTTCAGGACTCAATCAGCCCCAGCATTTT - TRBJ1-5 TRBV6-5 -
CASSFGAGTSTDTQYF TGTGCCAGCAGTTTTGGTGCGGGGACTAGCACAGATACGCAGTATTTT - TRBJ2-3 TRBV28 few
CASSSAGTNEQFF TGTGCCAGCAGCTCGGCGGGGACTAATGAGCAGTTCTTC - TRBJ2-1 TRBV7-2 -
CASSMLTSGGQTYNEQFF TGTGCCAGCTCAATGCTTACTAGCGGGGGTCAGACCTACAATGAGCAGTTCTTC TRBD2 TRBJ2-1 TRBV5-4 -
CASSVGGGSQETQYF TGTGCCAGCAGCGTAGGTGGGGGCTCTCAAGAGACCCAGTACTTC - TRBJ2-5 TRBV9 -
CASSLQRGGPETQYF TGTGCCAGCAGCTTACAGCGGGGGGGCCCAGAGACCCAGTACTTC TRBD2 TRBJ2-5 TRBV7-3 few
CAWSLTGVNEKLFF TGTGCCTGGAGCCTGACAGGAGTTAATGAAAAACTGTTTTTT - TRBJ1-4 TRBV30 -
CASSYQSDSIHQETQYF TGTGCCAGCAGCTACCAATCGGACAGCATACATCAAGAGACCCAGTACTTC - TRBJ2-5 TRBV7-2 -
CAISPGLTLGEQYF TGTGCCATCAGTCCGGGACTTACCCTGGGGGAGCAGTACTTC - TRBJ2-7 TRBV10-3 few
CASRGQGGAGELFF TGTGCCAGCAGGGGACAGGGAGGAGCCGGGGAGCTGTTTTTT TRBD1 TRBJ2-2 TRBV5-4 -
CASSGGGRNYEQYF TGTGCCAGCAGTGGGGGGGGGCGGAACTACGAGCAGTACTTC - TRBJ2-7 TRBV25-1 -
CASSLGQAAQGELFF TGTGCCAGCAGCCTAGGACAGGCCGCCCAAGGGGAGCTGTTTTTT TRBD1 TRBJ2-2 TRBV7-9 few
CASRIGLGHTEAFF TGTGCCAGCAGGATCGGGTTGGGGCACACTGAAGCTTTCTTT - TRBJ1-1 TRBV6-1 -
CASSLPGLAVTDTQYF TGTGCCAGCAGCTTACCGGGACTAGCGGTAACAGATACGCAGTATTTT TRBD2 TRBJ2-3 TRBV7-9 -
CASSGARSGEQYF TGTGCCAGCTCAGGGGCCCGCTCGGGGGAGCAGTACTTC - TRBJ2-7 TRBV2 -
CASSHLSAATSTDTQYF TGCGCCAGCAGCCACCTTTCCGCGGCGACTAGCACAGATACGCAGTATTTT - TRBJ2-3 TRBV4-3 few
CASSLTGELFF TGTGCCAGCAGTCTCACCGGGGAGCTGTTTTTT - TRBJ2-2 TRBV28 once
CASSRWTGNNSPLHF TGTGCCAGCAGCAGATGGACAGGGAACAATTCACCCCTCCACTTT TRBD1 TRBJ1-6 TRBV7-2 few
CAWSAHSQGAQYF TGTGCCTGGAGTGCCCATTCACAGGGCGCGCAGTATTTT - TRBJ2-3 TRBV30 -
CASSPGTGLSPLHF TGTGCCAGCTCACCCGGGACAGGGCTGTCACCCCTCCACTTT TRBD1 TRBJ1-6 TRBV18 few
CASRSPGLAYEQYF TGTGCCAGCAGATCCCCGGGACTAGCCTACGAGCAGTACTTC TRBD2 TRBJ2-7 TRBV28 -
CASSPGGASGGHSSYNEQFF TGTGCCAGCAGCCCAGGTGGAGCTAGCGGGGGCCACAGCTCCTACAATGAGCAGTTCTTC TRBD2 TRBJ2-1 TRBV5-4 -
CASSGSGGDLEQFF TGTGCCAGCAGTGGTAGCGGGGGGGACTTGGAGCAGTTCTTC TRBD2 TRBJ2-1 TRBV9 few